The subject of this entry is one TCR beta chain. At one boundary the junction diverges from the germline segment, which might be a read error. This record belongs to a study of PD-L1 blockade in urothelial cancer. The CDR3 is 14 amino acids. From germline, CDR1 is SSHAT and CDR2 FNYEAQ (reference sequence). Sequencing was performed with immunoSEQ multiplex PCR; in TCRdb, only in-frame clones are kept and a portion is missing. The table includes 35,000 to 45,000 clones, 82% detected once. Documented time point: pretreatment peripheral blood. Pretreatment and on-treatment blood mononuclear cell samples were taken, totaling between 1 and 8 time points per patient.

This TCR came from a man aged 60 to 69 with urothelial cancer. The source was PBMCs, collected around atezolizumab (anti-PD-L1) treatment. The chain has TRBV7-7 and TRBJ2-5; TRBD2 is a possible D gene (5 bases). CDR3 sequence reads: CASSLGPRRETQYF. The CDR3 DNA sequence: TGTGCTAGCAGCTTAGGTCCTAGGAGGGAGACCCAGTACTTC. Complete variable domain (other parts from reference TRBV7-7 and TRBJ2-5): GAGVSQSPRYKVTKRGQDVTLRCDPISSHATLYWYQQALGQGPEFLTYFNYEAQPDKSGLPSDRFSAERPEGSISTLTIQRTEQRDSAMYRCASSLGPRRETQYFGPGTRLLVL.